This T cell receptor beta chain was documented in a study of tumor-infiltrating lymphocytes in primary liver carcinoma. Study information: Surgical resection served as treatment for the primary liver carcinoma of these patients. Both sexes were represented among patients, who were 30 to 69 years old.

They got blood RNA out of unsorted whole blood and also pulled out germline DNA. Reverse transcription of about 500 ng total RNA with a constant-region primer produced TCR beta cDNA. ARM-PCR, slightly modified, supplied the TCR beta libraries through three nested multiplex PCR rounds. Two initial PCR rounds of approximately 10 cycles each paired TRBV1-TRBV30 forward primers with a C-beta reverse primer. TCRdb ran MiXCR on the multiplex PCR reads and lists one entry per CDR3 protein. The sample has approximately 320,000 distinct CDR3 sequences; approximately 58% are singletons. Study-level results: The study found tumor-adjacent and tumor-blood pairs overlapped less than tumor region pairs.

The CDR3 totals 15 residues. V lost 5 bases to trimming and J lost 2 bases, with 13 bases between them. Germline CDR1 is MDHEN and CDR2 is SYDVKM. Comments on this clonotype: As yet, its antigen is unknown.

This receptor was taken from a woman younger than 45 with primary liver carcinoma and hepatitis B virus infection. The chain joins TRBV28 to TRBJ2-4; D uncertain. Sequenced: peripheral blood. CDR3 amino acids: CASSPPTVSKNIQYF. The CDR3 DNA sequence: TGTGCCAGCAGTCCACCGACGGTCTCCAAAAACATTCAGTACTTC. The full variable domain, in which reference TRBV28 and TRBJ2-4 provide the parts outside the CDR3, is DVKVTQSSRYLVKRTGEKVFLECVQDMDHENMFWYRQDPGLGLRLIYFSYDVKMKEKGDIPEGYSVSREKKERFSLILESASTNQTSMYLCASSPPTVSKNIQYFGAGTRLSVL.